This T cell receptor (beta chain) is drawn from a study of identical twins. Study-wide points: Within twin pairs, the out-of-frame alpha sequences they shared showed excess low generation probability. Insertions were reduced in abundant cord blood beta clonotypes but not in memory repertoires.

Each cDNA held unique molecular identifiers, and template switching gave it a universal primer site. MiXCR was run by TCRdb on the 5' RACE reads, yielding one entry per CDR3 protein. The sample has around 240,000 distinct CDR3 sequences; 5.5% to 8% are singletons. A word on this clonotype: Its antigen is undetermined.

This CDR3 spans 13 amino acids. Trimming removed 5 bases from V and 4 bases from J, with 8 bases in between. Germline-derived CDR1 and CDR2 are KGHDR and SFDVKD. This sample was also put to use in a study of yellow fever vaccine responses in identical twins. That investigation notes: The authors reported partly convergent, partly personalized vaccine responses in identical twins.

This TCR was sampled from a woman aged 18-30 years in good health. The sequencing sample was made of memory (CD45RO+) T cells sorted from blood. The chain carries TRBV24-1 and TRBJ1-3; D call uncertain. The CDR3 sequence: CATSGGSGNTIYF. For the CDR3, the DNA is TGTGCCACCAGTGGAGGGTCCGGAAACACCATATATTTT.